These T cell receptor beta chains were read from a single sample in a study of blood T cells in healthy people across ages. Each CDR3 protein is one row after TCRdb ran MiXCR on the 5' RACE reads. This sample yields 1.5 million to 2 million distinct CDR3 sequences, of which approximately 28% are seen a single time; 6.5% to 8.5% belongs to the top ten. The sequenced sample was blood. The receptors originated from a woman in her twenties or thirties in good health. The CDR3 runs from the conserved cysteine through the conserved F or W.

V gene: TRBV6-5; J gene: TRBJ1-2; CDR3 protein: CASRPTGALTGYTF
V gene: TRBV7-9; J gene: TRBJ2-1; CDR3 protein: CASSLENSLEEQFF
V gene: TRBV5-1; J gene: TRBJ2-6; CDR3 protein: CASSFSSGANVLTF
V gene: TRBV12-5; J gene: TRBJ2-3; CDR3 protein: CASGLSATDTQYF
V gene: TRBV7-7; J gene: TRBJ2-1; CDR3 protein: CASSTERGNEQFF
V gene: TRBV12-3/TRBV12-4; J gene: TRBJ1-5; CDR3 protein: CASSLGRGSNQPQHF
V gene: TRBV6-5; J gene: TRBJ1-1; CDR3 protein: CASSYDSLMDTEAFF
V gene: TRBV20-1; J gene: TRBJ2-7; CDR3 protein: CSTKTGRPHEQYF
V gene: TRBV2; J gene: TRBJ2-3; CDR3 protein: CASNRERGVFTDTQYF
V gene: TRBV20-1; J gene: TRBJ2-1; CDR3 protein: CSASQLRGGQGEQFF
V gene: TRBV10-3; J gene: TRBJ2-1; CDR3 protein: CAISPGGASGGAGEQFF
V gene: TRBV4-3; J gene: TRBJ2-5; CDR3 protein: CASSQVIAGGQETQYF
V gene: TRBV12-3/TRBV12-4; J gene: TRBJ2-7; CDR3 protein: CASSPGADEQYF
V gene: TRBV30; J gene: TRBJ2-7; CDR3 protein: CAWSGGYGYEQYF
V gene: TRBV2; J gene: TRBJ2-1; CDR3 protein: CASTQNSYNEQFF
V gene: TRBV14; J gene: TRBJ1-2; CDR3 protein: CASSLTFRGWLDGYGYTF
V gene: TRBV29-1; J gene: TRBJ1-2; CDR3 protein: CSVEAGTYYGYTF
V gene: TRBV20-1; J gene: TRBJ2-7; CDR3 protein: CSARDPRTGRAYEQYF
V gene: TRBV12-5; J gene: TRBJ2-5; CDR3 protein: CASGLAETQYF
V gene: TRBV7-2; J gene: TRBJ2-7; CDR3 protein: CASSLVGGLRSYEQYF
V gene: TRBV5-1; J gene: TRBJ2-7; CDR3 protein: CASSSGTSGRFREQYF
V gene: TRBV5-4; J gene: TRBJ2-1; CDR3 protein: CASTADRGPYNEQFF
V gene: TRBV20-1; J gene: TRBJ2-3; CDR3 protein: CSASGDRVTDTQYF
V gene: TRBV20-1; J gene: TRBJ2-5; CDR3 protein: CSAREGLAGGAETQYF
V gene: TRBV20-1; J gene: TRBJ2-7; CDR3 protein: CSARGREGSFYEQYF
V gene: TRBV11-2; J gene: TRBJ2-7; CDR3 protein: CASSLTSGRATQYF
V gene: TRBV7-2; J gene: TRBJ2-1; CDR3 protein: CASSPGYGYNEQFF
V gene: TRBV18; J gene: TRBJ2-3; CDR3 protein: CASSPPLQGCTDTQYF
V gene: TRBV11-2; J gene: TRBJ2-3; CDR3 protein: CASSRSGGRYSTDTQYF
V gene: TRBV7-2; J gene: NA; CDR3 protein: CASSRPPYNEQYF
V gene: TRBV6-2/TRBV6-3; J gene: NA; CDR3 protein: CASNNGNEQYF
V gene: TRBV25-1; J gene: TRBJ1-5; CDR3 protein: CASSEGTSNQPQHF
V gene: TRBV18; J gene: TRBJ2-7; CDR3 protein: CASSPAGSEQYF
V gene: TRBV20-1; J gene: TRBJ1-2; CDR3 protein: CSARERDREFSYGYTF
V gene: TRBV7-9; J gene: TRBJ1-1; CDR3 protein: CASSWGGGGTEAFF
V gene: TRBV2; J gene: TRBJ1-2; CDR3 protein: CASRSHLGADYGYTF
V gene: TRBV6-5; J gene: TRBJ2-3; CDR3 protein: CASSYGTARDTQYF
V gene: TRBV7-9; J gene: TRBJ2-7; CDR3 protein: CASSLDLPLREQYF
V gene: TRBV10-2; J gene: NA; CDR3 protein: CANSKGQGSYEQYF
V gene: TRBV7-2; J gene: TRBJ2-5; CDR3 protein: CASSLANGPGAQYF
V gene: TRBV4-2; J gene: TRBJ2-5; CDR3 protein: CASSQERGGARETQYF
V gene: TRBV28; J gene: TRBJ2-3; CDR3 protein: CASSATTGGWGDTQYF
V gene: TRBV3-1; J gene: TRBJ2-7; CDR3 protein: CASSHQGGEQYF
V gene: TRBV7-9; J gene: NA; CDR3 protein: CASSLLGTSSQETQYF
V gene: TRBV6-2/TRBV6-3; J gene: TRBJ2-1; CDR3 protein: CASSYPDHEQFF
V gene: TRBV4-1; J gene: TRBJ1-5; CDR3 protein: CASSQGGASGNQPQHF
V gene: TRBV10-3; J gene: TRBJ2-3; CDR3 protein: CAIRAGDTDTQYF
V gene: TRBV5-1; J gene: TRBJ2-5; CDR3 protein: CASSPGEGRETQYF
V gene: TRBV19; J gene: TRBJ2-7; CDR3 protein: CASSIRGRSYEQYF
V gene: TRBV3-1; J gene: TRBJ2-5; CDR3 protein: CASSQEGRAQETQYF
V gene: TRBV7-2; J gene: TRBJ2-7; CDR3 protein: CASSFLTGQGSYEQYF